The TCR beta chain under discussion was sequenced for a study of blood T cell repertoires in COVID-19. Overall study: The United States, Italy and Spain supplied acute and convalescent COVID-19 samples.

The CDR3 loop spans 16 amino acids. The ends lost 6 bases at V and 5 bases at J; junction bases unmatched: 9. The V gene's germline CDR1 is SEHNR and CDR2 FQNEAQ (reference sequence). In the study's own analysis: From reference gene primer amplification, estimates of nucleated cell counts were derived. The data were produced by immunoSEQ multiplex PCR, yet TCRdb's version contains in-frame clones alone and is incomplete. V and J calls and clone size are those listed in that table; D and trimming were worked out from the DNA. This sample has 75,000 to 100,000 clones; roughly 86% occur once, and the top ten carry roughly a fifth.

The sequence was obtained from a human donor in a cohort sampled during active COVID-19. The specimen was peripheral blood. The chain has TRBV7-9 and TRBJ2-1, with 11 bases that match TRBD2. The CDR3 region has the DNA TGTGCCAGCAGTAGGATAGCGGGGGGGCCCAACAATGAGCAGTTCTTC. Protein: CASSRIAGGPNNEQFF.